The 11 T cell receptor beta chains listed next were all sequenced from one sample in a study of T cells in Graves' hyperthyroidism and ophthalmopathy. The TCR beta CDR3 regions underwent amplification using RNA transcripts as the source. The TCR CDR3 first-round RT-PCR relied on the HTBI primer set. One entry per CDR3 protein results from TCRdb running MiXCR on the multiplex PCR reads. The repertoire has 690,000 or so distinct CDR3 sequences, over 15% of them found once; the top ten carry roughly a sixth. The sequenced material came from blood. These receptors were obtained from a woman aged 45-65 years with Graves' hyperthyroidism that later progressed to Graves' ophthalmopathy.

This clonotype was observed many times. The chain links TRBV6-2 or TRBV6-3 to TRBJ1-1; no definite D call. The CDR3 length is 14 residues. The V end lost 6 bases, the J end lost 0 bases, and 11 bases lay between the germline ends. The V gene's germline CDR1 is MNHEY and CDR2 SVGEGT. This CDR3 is CASRAANMNTEAFF. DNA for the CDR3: TGTGCCAGCAGGGCGGCTAATATGAACACTGAAGCTTTCTTT.

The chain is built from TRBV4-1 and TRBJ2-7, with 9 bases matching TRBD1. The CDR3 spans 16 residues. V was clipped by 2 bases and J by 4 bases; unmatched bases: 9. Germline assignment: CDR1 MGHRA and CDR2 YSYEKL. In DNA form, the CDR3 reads TGCGCCAGCAGCCAACCGGGACAGGGTGTTGGGTACGAGCAGTACTTC. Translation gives CASSQPGQGVGYEQYF.

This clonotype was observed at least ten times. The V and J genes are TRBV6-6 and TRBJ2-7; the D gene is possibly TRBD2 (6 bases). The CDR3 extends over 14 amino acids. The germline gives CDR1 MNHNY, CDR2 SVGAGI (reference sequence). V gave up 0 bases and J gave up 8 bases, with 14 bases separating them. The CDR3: CASSYSGGKAKQYF. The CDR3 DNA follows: TGTGCCAGCAGTTACTCAGGAGGGAAAGCAAAGCAGTACTTC.

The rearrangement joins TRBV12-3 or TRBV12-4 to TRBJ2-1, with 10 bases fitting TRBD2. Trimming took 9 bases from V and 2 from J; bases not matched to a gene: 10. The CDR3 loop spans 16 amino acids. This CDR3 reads CASLSATSGAYNEQFF. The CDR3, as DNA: TGTGCCAGTTTAAGTGCAACTAGCGGGGCCTACAATGAGCAGTTCTTC.

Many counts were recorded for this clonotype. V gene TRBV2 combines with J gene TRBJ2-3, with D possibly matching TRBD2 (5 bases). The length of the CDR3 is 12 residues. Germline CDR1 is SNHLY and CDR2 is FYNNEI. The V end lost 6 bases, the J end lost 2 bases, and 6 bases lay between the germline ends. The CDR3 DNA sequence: TGTGCCAGCAGAGGACTCACAGATACGCAGTATTTT. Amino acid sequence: CASRGLTDTQYF.

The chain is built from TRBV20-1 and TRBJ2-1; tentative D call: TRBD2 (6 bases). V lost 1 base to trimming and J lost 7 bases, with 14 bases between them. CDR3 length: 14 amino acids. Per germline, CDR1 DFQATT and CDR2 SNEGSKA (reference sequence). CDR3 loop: CSARGGGGLNEQFF. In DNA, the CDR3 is TGCAGTGCTAGAGGGGGTGGGGGACTTAATGAGCAGTTCTTC.

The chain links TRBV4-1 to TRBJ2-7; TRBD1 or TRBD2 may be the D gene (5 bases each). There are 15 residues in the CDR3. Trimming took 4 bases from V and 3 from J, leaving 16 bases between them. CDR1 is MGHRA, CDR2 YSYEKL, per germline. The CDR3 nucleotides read TGCGCCAGCAGCCCCCGGGGACGGAGATACTACGAGCAGTACTTC. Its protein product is CASSPRGRRYYEQYF.

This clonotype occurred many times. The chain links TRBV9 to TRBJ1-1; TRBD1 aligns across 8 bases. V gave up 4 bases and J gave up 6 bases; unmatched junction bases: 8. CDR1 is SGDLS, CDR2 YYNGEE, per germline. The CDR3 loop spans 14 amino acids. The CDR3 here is CASSPDRGTPEAFF. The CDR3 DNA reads TGTGCCAGCAGCCCCGACAGGGGTACCCCTGAAGCTTTCTTT. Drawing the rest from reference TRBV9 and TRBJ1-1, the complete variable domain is DSGVTQTPKHLITATGQRVTLRCSPRSGDLSVYWYQQSLDQGLQFLIQYYNGEERAKGNILERFSAQQFPDLHSELNLSSLELGDSALYFCASSPDRGTPEAFFGQGTRLTVV.

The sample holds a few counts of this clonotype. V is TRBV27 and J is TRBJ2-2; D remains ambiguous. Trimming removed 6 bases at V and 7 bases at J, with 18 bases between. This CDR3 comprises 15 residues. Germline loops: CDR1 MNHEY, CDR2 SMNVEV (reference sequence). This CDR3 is CASSSLQQGIGELFF. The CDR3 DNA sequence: TGTGCCAGCAGCTCACTTCAACAAGGCATCGGGGAGCTGTTTTTT.

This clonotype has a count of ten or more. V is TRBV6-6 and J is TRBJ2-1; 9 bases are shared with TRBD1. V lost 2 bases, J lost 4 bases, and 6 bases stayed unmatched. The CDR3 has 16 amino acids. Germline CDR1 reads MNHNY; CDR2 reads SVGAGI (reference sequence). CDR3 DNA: TGTGCCAGCAGTTACCGATCGGGGACAGGGTACAATGAGCAGTTCTTC. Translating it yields CASSYRSGTGYNEQFF.

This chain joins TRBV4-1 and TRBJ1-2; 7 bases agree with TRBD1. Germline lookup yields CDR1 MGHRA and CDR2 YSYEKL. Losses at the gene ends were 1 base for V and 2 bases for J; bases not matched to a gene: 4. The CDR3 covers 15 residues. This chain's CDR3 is CASSQAEGANYGYTF. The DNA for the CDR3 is TGCGCCAGCAGCCAAGCGGAGGGGGCCAACTATGGCTACACCTTC.